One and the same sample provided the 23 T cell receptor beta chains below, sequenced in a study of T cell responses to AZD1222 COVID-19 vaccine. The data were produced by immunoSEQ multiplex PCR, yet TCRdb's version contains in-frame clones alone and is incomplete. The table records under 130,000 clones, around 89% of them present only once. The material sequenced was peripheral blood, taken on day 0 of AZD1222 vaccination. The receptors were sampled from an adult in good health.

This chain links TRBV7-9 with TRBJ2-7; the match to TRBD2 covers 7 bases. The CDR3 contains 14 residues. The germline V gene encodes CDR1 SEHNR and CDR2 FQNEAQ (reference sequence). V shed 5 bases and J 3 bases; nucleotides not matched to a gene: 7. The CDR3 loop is CASSPRWEGYEQYF. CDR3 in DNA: TGTGCCAGCAGCCCCCGCTGGGAGGGCTACGAGCAGTACTTC.

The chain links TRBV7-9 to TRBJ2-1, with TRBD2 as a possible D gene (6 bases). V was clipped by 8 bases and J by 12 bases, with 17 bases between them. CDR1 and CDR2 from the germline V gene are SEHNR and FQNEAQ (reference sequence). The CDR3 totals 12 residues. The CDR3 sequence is CASEVGGAVQFF. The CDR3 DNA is TGTGCCAGCGAGGTCGGGGGTGCCGTGCAGTTCTTC.

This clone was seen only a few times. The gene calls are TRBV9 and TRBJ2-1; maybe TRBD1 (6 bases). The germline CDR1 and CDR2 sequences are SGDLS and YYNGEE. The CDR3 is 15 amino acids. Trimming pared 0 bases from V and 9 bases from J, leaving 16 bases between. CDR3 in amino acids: CASSVAGALSSEQFF. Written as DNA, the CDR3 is TGTGCCAGCAGCGTAGCAGGGGCGCTGAGTTCTGAGCAGTTCTTC.

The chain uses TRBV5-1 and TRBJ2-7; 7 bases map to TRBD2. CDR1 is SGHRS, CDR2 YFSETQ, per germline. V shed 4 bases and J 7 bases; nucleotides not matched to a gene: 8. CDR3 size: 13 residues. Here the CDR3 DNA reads TGCGCCAGCAGCCAGCCCGGGGGGAGGGAGCAGTACTTC. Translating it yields CASSQPGGREQYF.

This chain's CDR3 is CASRSFAGSGNTIYF. CDR3 DNA sequence: TGTGCCAGCAGATCGTTTGCGGGATCTGGAAACACCATATATTTT. The chain recombines TRBV6-6 with TRBJ1-3; D is unclear. Trimming took 6 bases from V and 1 from J, leaving 13 bases between them. Looked up from germline, CDR1 is MNHNY and CDR2 is SVGAGI (reference sequence). The CDR3 has 15 amino acids.

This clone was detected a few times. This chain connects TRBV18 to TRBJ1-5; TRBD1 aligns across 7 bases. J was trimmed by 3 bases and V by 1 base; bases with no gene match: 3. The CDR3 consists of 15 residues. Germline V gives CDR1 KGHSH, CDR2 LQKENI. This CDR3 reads CASSPQGASNQPQHF. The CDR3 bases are TGTGCCAGCTCACCACAGGGGGCTTCCAATCAGCCCCAGCATTTT.

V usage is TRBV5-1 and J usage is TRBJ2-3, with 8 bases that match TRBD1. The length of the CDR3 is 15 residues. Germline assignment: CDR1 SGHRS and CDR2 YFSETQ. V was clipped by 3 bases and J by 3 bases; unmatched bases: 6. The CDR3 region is CASSWAGGDTDTQYF. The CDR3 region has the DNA TGCGCCAGCAGCTGGGCAGGGGGCGATACAGATACGCAGTATTTT.

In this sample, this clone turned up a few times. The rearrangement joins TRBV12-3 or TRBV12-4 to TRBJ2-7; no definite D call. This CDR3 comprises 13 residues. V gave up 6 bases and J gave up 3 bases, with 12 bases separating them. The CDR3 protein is CASSLIYYYEQYF. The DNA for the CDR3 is TGTGCCAGCAGCCTGATCTATTACTACGAGCAGTACTTC.

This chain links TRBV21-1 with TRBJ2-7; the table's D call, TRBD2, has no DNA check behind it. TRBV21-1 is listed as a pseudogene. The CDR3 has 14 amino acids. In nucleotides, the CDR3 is TGTGCCAGCAGCAAGCGGGAGGGCCCCTACGAGCAGTACTTC. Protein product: CASSKREGPYEQYF.

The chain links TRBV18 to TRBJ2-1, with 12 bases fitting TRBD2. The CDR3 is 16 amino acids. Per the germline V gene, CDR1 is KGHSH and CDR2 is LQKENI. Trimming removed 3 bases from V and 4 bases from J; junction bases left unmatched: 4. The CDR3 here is CASSPPGTSGYNEQFF. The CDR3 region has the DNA TGTGCCAGCTCACCCCCCGGGACTAGCGGGTACAATGAGCAGTTCTTC.

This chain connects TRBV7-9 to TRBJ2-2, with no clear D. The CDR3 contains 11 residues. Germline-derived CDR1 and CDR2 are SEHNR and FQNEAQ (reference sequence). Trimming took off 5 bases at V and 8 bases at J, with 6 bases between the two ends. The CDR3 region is CASSPQGELFF. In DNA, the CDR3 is TGTGCCAGCAGCCCCCAGGGGGAGCTGTTTTTT.

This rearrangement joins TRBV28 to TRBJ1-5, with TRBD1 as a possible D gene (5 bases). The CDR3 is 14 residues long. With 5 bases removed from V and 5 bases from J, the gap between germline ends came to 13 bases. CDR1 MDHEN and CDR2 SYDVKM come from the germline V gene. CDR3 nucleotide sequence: TGTGCCAGCAGTATACAGGTCGGGGATCAGCCCCAGCATTTT. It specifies CASSIQVGDQPQHF.

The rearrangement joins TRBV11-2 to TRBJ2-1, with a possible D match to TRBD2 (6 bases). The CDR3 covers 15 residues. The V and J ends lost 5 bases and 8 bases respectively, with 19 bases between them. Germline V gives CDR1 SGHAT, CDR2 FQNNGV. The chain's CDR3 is CASSLGGVVVYEQFF. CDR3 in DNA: TGTGCCAGCAGCCTGGGGGGAGTGGTTGTCTATGAGCAGTTCTTC.

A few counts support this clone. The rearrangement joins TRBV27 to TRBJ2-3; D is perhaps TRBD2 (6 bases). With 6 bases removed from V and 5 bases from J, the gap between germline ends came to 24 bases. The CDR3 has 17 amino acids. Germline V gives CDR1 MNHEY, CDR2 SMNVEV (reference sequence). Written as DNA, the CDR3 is TGTGCCAGCAGCTCCCCGTCAGCAGCGGGCCCCGGAGATACGCAGTATTTT. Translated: CASSSPSAAGPGDTQYF.

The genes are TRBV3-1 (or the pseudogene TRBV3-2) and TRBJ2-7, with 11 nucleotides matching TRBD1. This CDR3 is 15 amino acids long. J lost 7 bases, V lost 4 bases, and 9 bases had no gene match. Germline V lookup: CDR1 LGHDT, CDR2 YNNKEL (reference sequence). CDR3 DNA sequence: TGTGCCAGCAGCCTTTCCGGGACAGGGGGTGGTGAGCAGTACTTC. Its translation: CASSLSGTGGGEQYF.

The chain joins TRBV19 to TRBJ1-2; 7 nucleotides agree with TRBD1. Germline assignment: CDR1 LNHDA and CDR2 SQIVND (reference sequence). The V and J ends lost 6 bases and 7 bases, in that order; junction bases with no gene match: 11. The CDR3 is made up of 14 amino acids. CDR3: CASRVQGTRSGYTF. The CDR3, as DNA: TGTGCCAGTAGGGTACAGGGGACGAGGAGTGGCTACACCTTC.

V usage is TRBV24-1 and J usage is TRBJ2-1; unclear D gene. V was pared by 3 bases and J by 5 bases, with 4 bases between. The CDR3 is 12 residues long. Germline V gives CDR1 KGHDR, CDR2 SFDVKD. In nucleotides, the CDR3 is TGTGCCACCAGTGATCGGAACAATGAGCAGTTCTTC. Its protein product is CATSDRNNEQFF.

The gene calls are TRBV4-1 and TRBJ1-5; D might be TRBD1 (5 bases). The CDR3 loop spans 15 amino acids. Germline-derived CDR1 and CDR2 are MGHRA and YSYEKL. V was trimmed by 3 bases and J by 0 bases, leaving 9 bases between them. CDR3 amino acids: CASSQGPSSNQPQHF. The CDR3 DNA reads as TGCGCCAGCAGCCAGGGACCGTCTAGCAATCAGCCCCAGCATTTT.

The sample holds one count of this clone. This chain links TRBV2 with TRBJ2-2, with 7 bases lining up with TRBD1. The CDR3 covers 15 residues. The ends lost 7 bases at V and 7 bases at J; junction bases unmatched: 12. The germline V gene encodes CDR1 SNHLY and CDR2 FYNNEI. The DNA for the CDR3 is TGTGCCAGCACCGAGAGGACAGGAGTTATCGGGGAGCTGTTTTTT. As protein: CASTERTGVIGELFF.

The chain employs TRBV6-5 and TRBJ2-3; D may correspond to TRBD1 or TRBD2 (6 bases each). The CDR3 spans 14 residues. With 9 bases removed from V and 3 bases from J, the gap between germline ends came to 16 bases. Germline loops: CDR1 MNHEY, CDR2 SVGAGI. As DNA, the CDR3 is TGTGCCAGTACCCCAGGAGGGGGGACAGATACGCAGTATTTT. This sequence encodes CASTPGGGTDTQYF.

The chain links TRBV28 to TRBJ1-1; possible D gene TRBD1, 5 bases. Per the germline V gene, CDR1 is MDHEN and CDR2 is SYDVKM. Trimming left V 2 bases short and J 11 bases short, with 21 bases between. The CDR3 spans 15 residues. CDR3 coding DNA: TGTGCCAGCAGTTTAGAGGAGGGCCGCATCCCAGGGGCTTTCTTT. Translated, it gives CASSLEEGRIPGAFF.

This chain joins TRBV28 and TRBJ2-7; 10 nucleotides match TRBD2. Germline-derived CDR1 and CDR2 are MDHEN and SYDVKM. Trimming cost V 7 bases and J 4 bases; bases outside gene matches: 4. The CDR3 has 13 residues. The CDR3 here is CASKAGGPYEQYF. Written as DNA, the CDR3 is TGTGCCAGCAAAGCGGGAGGGCCGTACGAGCAGTACTTC.

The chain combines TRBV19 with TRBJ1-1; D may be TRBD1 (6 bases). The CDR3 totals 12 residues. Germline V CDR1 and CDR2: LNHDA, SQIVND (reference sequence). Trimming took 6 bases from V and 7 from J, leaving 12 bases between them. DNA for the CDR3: TGTGCCAGTAGACCCTCAGGGGATGAAGCTTTCTTT. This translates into CASRPSGDEAFF.